This entry lists 18 T cell receptor beta chains sequenced from one sample in a study of shared clonotypes between healthy human individuals. The table came from immunoSEQ multiplex PCR; TCRdb's copy has only in-frame clones and leaves some out. The sample includes around 700,000 clones, approximately 75% seen only once; the top ten take under 2%. The source material was memory CD4+ T cells sorted from blood. Subset defined: CD45RA-negative fraction. The receptors here all came from a woman aged 25 to 39 in good health.

Note on this clone: Only one base separates this from a far larger clonotype, so it likely reflects a read error. The rearrangement uses TRBV2 and TRBJ1-2; D remains ambiguous. Per germline, CDR1 SNHLY and CDR2 FYNNEI. With 4 bases removed from V and 4 bases from J, the gap between germline ends came to 7 bases. This CDR3 spans 12 amino acids. In DNA form, the CDR3 reads TGTGCCAGCAGTGGGGAGGGCTATGGCTACACCTTC. Translated: CASSGEGYGYTF.

CDR3 sequence: CASSLDMGRYSNQPQHF. CDR3 sequence (DNA): TGTGCCAGCAGCTTAGATATGGGGAGATATAGCAATCAGCCCCAGCATTTT. The gene calls are TRBV7-2 and TRBJ1-5; D remains ambiguous. Between the trimmed V and J ends, which lost 1 base and 0 bases, there was a span of 13 bases. The CDR3 spans 17 residues. Germline loops: CDR1 SGHTA, CDR2 FQGNSA.

This chain connects TRBV6-6 to TRBJ2-5, with 8 bases aligning to TRBD2. The germline V gene has CDR1 MNHNY and CDR2 SVGAGI (reference sequence). The CDR3 has 16 amino acids. Unmatched junction bases numbered 7, after V lost 0 bases and J lost 4 bases. The DNA of the CDR3 is TGTGCCAGCAGTTACTCGGCAGCGGGAGACCCAGAGACCCAGTACTTC. Translation: CASSYSAAGDPETQYF.

The rearrangement uses TRBV4-1 and TRBJ2-1; the match to TRBD2 covers 7 bases. The CDR3 length is 15 residues. V dropped 1 base and J dropped 3; count of bases not matched to a gene: 3. Germline assignment: CDR1 MGHRA and CDR2 YSYEKL. This CDR3 reads CASSQVPGGYNEQFF. The CDR3 DNA reads TGCGCCAGCAGCCAAGTACCGGGGGGCTACAATGAGCAGTTCTTC.

The genes are TRBV2 and TRBJ1-2, with TRBD1 as a possible D gene (6 bases). The V end was cut by 4 bases, the J end by 4 bases, with 19 bases between. The CDR3 consists of 16 residues. In germline, CDR1 is SNHLY, CDR2 FYNNEI. The CDR3 DNA follows: TGTGCCAGCAGTGGGGGACATTCGGATAGGATCTATGGCTACACCTTC. The encoded protein is CASSGGHSDRIYGYTF.

This sequence joins TRBV28 and TRBJ1-5, with D maybe TRBD1 (6 bases). Trimming shortened V by 5 bases and J by 7 bases, and 21 bases separated the two germline ends. Germline values: CDR1 MDHEN, CDR2 SYDVKM. The CDR3 has 16 residues. The CDR3 DNA is TGTGCCAGCAGTCCCCCTCTGGGGGCGAGTGGGCAGCCCCAGCATTTT. This encodes CASSPPLGASGQPQHF.

The rearrangement uses TRBV7-9 and TRBJ1-2, with TRBD1 matching 7 bases. V lost 4 bases and J lost 5; bases outside the gene matches: 7. This CDR3 contains 14 residues. Germline V lookup: CDR1 SEHNR, CDR2 FQNEAQ (reference sequence). In DNA, the CDR3 is TGTGCCAGCAGCTATGGGACAGAGAGTTATGGCTACACCTTC. This codes for CASSYGTESYGYTF.

The CDR3 coding sequence is TGTGCCAGTAGTATCCGGACTAGCGGGACAGATACGCAGTATTTT. Translation: CASSIRTSGTDTQYF. V and J are TRBV19 and TRBJ2-3; TRBD2 matches 11 bases. Germline CDR1 LNHDA, CDR2 SQIVND (reference sequence). V was clipped by 3 bases and J by 3 bases; unmatched bases: 2. The CDR3 covers 15 residues.

As to this clone: The same CDR3 can be traced to other DNA sequences in this sample. V is TRBV7-3 and J is TRBJ2-5; 12 bases align to TRBD2. Germline lookup yields CDR1 SGHTA and CDR2 FQGTGA. CDR3 size: 16 residues. J gave up 0 bases and V 2 bases, and 1 base lay outside the gene matches. The CDR3 DNA is TGTGCCAGCAGCTTAGGGACTAGCGGGTACCAAGAGACCCAGTACTTC. It encodes CASSLGTSGYQETQYF.

The chain is built from TRBV5-4 and TRBJ1-3; no clear D. Germline CDR1 SGHNT, CDR2 YYREEE (reference sequence). The CDR3 is 14 amino acids. Trimming removed 5 bases from V and 0 bases from J, with 9 bases in between. CDR3 region: CASSSAYSGNTIYF. The CDR3 bases are TGTGCCAGCAGTTCGGCCTACTCTGGAAACACCATATATTTT.

The J gene is TRBJ2-6, the V gene TRBV27; 7 nucleotides match TRBD1. The CDR3 contains 17 residues. Trimming removed 7 bases from V and 0 bases from J; junction bases left unmatched: 9. CDR1 and CDR2 from the germline V gene are MNHEY and SMNVEV (reference sequence). DNA of the CDR3: TGTGCCAGCAAAGAACGGGACAGAGTCTCTGGGGCCAACGTCCTGACTTTC. Protein: CASKERDRVSGANVLTF.

The gene calls are TRBV9 and TRBJ2-7; 11 nucleotides match TRBD2. The CDR3 spans 18 residues. Germline values: CDR1 SGDLS, CDR2 YYNGEE. J gave up 5 bases and V 0 bases, and 13 bases lay outside the gene matches. The CDR3 DNA reads as TGTGCCAGCAGCGTAGGCCCCCATACTAGCGGGAGTCCCCACGAGCAGTACTTC. This encodes CASSVGPHTSGSPHEQYF.

The J gene is TRBJ2-3, the V gene TRBV5-3; TRBD2 agrees at 10 bases. TRBV5-3 is flagged as an ORF with uncertain function. The trim removed 5 bases at V and 3 bases at J, leaving 6 bases unmatched. The CDR3 length is 15 residues. CDR3 nucleotide sequence: TGTGCCAGAAGTTTGCTAGCGGGAGCTACAGATACGCAGTATTTT. Translation gives CARSLLAGATDTQYF.

The genes are TRBV28 and TRBJ2-2; 13 bases fit TRBD2. The CDR3 is 22 amino acids. CDR1 and CDR2 from the germline V gene are MDHEN and SYDVKM. The trim removed 2 bases at V and 1 base at J, leaving 16 bases unmatched. This chain's CDR3 is CASSLPIGGTSGTPLNTGELFF. In nucleotides, the CDR3 is TGTGCCAGCAGTTTACCCATCGGGGGGACTAGCGGGACCCCGCTGAACACCGGGGAGCTGTTTTTT. The full variable domain, with the rest looked up from reference TRBV28 and TRBJ2-2, is DVKVTQSSRYLVKRTGEKVFLECVQDMDHENMFWYRQDPGLGLRLIYFSYDVKMKEKGDIPEGYSVSREKKERFSLILESASTNQTSMYLCASSLPIGGTSGTPLNTGELFFGEGSRLTVL.

This clone has ten or more counts. The chain couples TRBV5-8 to TRBJ2-1, with 14 bases aligning to TRBD2. Germline V gene sequence: CDR1 SGHTS, CDR2 YDEGEE. The V segment lost 4 bases and the J segment 10 bases; nucleotides outside the gene matches: 10. The CDR3 has 16 amino acids. The CDR3 DNA reads as TGTGCCAGCAGCGCTGGGACTAGCGGGAGCCTATCAGAGCAGTTCTTC. It is translated as CASSAGTSGSLSEQFF.

The rearrangement uses TRBV20-1 and TRBJ2-5; D is uncertain. CDR1 is DFQATT, CDR2 SNEGSKA, per germline (reference sequence). This CDR3 comprises 10 residues. DNA of the CDR3: TGCAGCCGCTCCGGGGAGACCCAGTACTTC. Residues: CSRSGETQYF.

The chain's CDR3 is CASSSGGVRDTQYF. In nucleotides, the CDR3 is TGCGCCAGCAGCTCGGGAGGGGTCAGAGATACGCAGTATTTT. The rearrangement uses TRBV5-1 and TRBJ2-3; 8 positions agree with TRBD2. Trimming removed 3 bases from V and 5 bases from J; junction bases left unmatched: 5. The germline V gene has CDR1 SGHRS and CDR2 YFSETQ. The CDR3 spans 14 residues.

This chain links TRBV30 with TRBJ1-3; 10 bases fit TRBD1. V dropped 2 bases and J dropped 4; count of bases not matched to a gene: 5. Germline V gene sequence: CDR1 GTSNPN, CDR2 SVGIG (reference sequence). This CDR3 contains 15 residues. This chain's CDR3 is CAWSRQGARGNTIYF. The CDR3 bases are TGTGCCTGGAGTAGACAGGGGGCGCGGGGAAACACCATATATTTT.